These T cell receptor beta chains were read from a single sample in a study of blood T cell repertoires in COVID-19. Method: immunoSEQ multiplex PCR; TCRdb's copy keeps in-frame clones and lacks some. Of about 430,000 clones listed, more than 70% are singletons. Sequenced input: PBMCs or T cells enriched from blood (not recorded which). Receptor source: a woman under 30 who had been exposed to COVID-19. Both conserved end residues are part of each CDR3. D genes are given only for firm matches. Only part of the rows carry a size: once, few, many, or a class if the clone is expanded.

.,TRBJ1-5,TRBD1,TRBV6-4,TGTGCCAGCAGTCAGGGGGGCGGCAATCAGCCCCAGCATTTT,CASSQGGGNQPQHF
.,TRBJ2-6,TRBD1,TRBV3-1/TRBV3-2,TGTGCCAGCAGCCAAAAGCCGACAGGGGGTCCTGGGGCCAACGTCCTGACTTTC,CASSQKPTGGPGANVLTF
.,TRBJ2-1,.,TRBV19,TGTGCCAGTAGTATAGAACCAGGGAACATATACAATGAGCAGTTCTTC,CASSIEPGNIYNEQFF
.,TRBJ2-1,TRBD2,TRBV2,TGTGCCAGCACTGGACTAGCGGGGCATAACAATGAGCAGTTCTTC,CASTGLAGHNNEQFF
.,TRBJ2-1,.,TRBV6-5,TGTGCCAGCAGAGAGGATAGCTCCTACAATGAGCAGTTCTTC,CASREDSSYNEQFF
.,TRBJ2-5,.,TRBV7-2,TGTGCCAGCAGCTTTGCCACGGGGAGCCAAGAGACCCAGTACTTC,CASSFATGSQETQYF
.,TRBJ2-7,TRBD1,TRBV13,TGTGCCAGCAGCTTAGGACCCGGGACAGGTCGGGACGAGCAGTACTTC,CASSLGPGTGRDEQYF
.,TRBJ2-1,TRBD2,TRBV18,TGTGCCAGCTCACTGGGACTAGCGGGAGGAAATGATGAGCAGTTCTTC,CASSLGLAGGNDEQFF
.,TRBJ1-5,.,TRBV24-1,TGTGCCACTTCGAAGTCCGGGAGCAATCAGCCCCAGCATTTT,CATSKSGSNQPQHF
.,TRBJ2-1,.,TRBV4-2,TGTGCCAGCAGCCAAGGGTACGGGGTTCCCTACAATGAGCAGTTCTTC,CASSQGYGVPYNEQFF
.,TRBJ1-2,TRBD1,TRBV28,TGTGCCAGCAGTTACCCACGAAGACAGGGGGCGGAGGGCTACACCTTC,CASSYPRRQGAEGYTF
.,TRBJ2-5,.,TRBV15,TGTGCCACTAGCAGTCCGGGTTTGTCCCCAGTGACCCAGTACTTC,CATSSPGLSPVTQYF
.,TRBJ2-7,TRBD1,TRBV9,TGTGCCAGCAGCGCGGGTGGGACAGGGGGGAACGAGCAGTACTTC,CASSAGGTGGNEQYF
.,TRBJ2-3,TRBD1,TRBV28,TGTGCCAGCAGGACCGACAGGGGCGGAAGCACAGATACGCAGTATTTT,CASRTDRGGSTDTQYF
.,TRBJ1-2,.,TRBV24-1,TGTGCCACCAGTGTGGGGGCTGGCTACACCTTC,CATSVGAGYTF
.,TRBJ1-1,TRBD1,TRBV5-4,TGTGCCAGCAGAACAGGGGGCAAGACTGAAGCTTTCTTT,CASRTGGKTEAFF
.,TRBJ1-1,.,TRBV9,TGTGCCAGCAGCAACCACCAGGGTTTCGGGACTGAAGCTTTCTTT,CASSNHQGFGTEAFF
.,TRBJ2-7,TRBD2,TRBV3-1/TRBV3-2,TGTGCCAGCAGCCGTAGCGGGGGGGCCTACGAGCAGTACTTC,CASSRSGGAYEQYF
.,TRBJ2-7,.,TRBV2,TGTGCCAGCAACCGAGAATCTGACGAGCAGTACTTC,CASNRESDEQYF
.,TRBJ1-1,.,TRBV4-2,TGTGCCAGCAGCTCTTCACGTGACAGACTTAACACTGAAGCTTTCTTT,CASSSSRDRLNTEAFF
.,TRBJ2-7,.,TRBV7-8,TGTGCCAGCAGCTCCCAGGGGATTGGCGAGCAGTACTTC,CASSSQGIGEQYF
.,TRBJ1-2,.,TRBV2,TGTGCCAGCAGGTACAGGGTAGGCTATGGCTACACCTTC,CASRYRVGYGYTF
.,TRBJ2-7,TRBD2,TRBV2,TGTGCCAGCAGTGATCAGACTAGCCGCGGGAACGAGCAGTACTTC,CASSDQTSRGNEQYF
.,TRBJ2-2,TRBD1,TRBV7-9,TGTGCCAGCAGCTCCGGGACAGGCTCCACCGGGGAGCTGTTTTTT,CASSSGTGSTGELFF
.,TRBJ2-7,TRBD1,TRBV19,TGTGCCAGTAGTATCTCAGGGGGTATCTACGAGCAGTACTTC,CASSISGGIYEQYF
.,TRBJ2-3,TRBD2,TRBV28,TGTGCCAGCAGTTTCCCGAGCGGGGTGAGCACAGATACGCAGTATTTT,CASSFPSGVSTDTQYF
.,TRBJ2-5,TRBD1,TRBV11-3,TGTGCCAGCAGCCCAAGGGACAGTTCGGAGACCCAGTACTTC,CASSPRDSSETQYF
.,TRBJ1-1,.,TRBV5-1,TGCGCCAGCAGCTTGGATCCAGCGATGAACACTGAAGCTTTCTTT,CASSLDPAMNTEAFF
.,TRBJ2-2,.,TRBV4-2,TGTGCCAGCAGCCAAGACATGGCCAGATCCACCGGGGAGCTGTTTTTT,CASSQDMARSTGELFF
.,TRBJ2-7,.,TRBV4-2,TGTGCCAGCAGCCAAGTTGGAGAAAGGAACGAGCAGTACTTC,CASSQVGERNEQYF
.,TRBJ2-3,TRBD2,TRBV6-5,TGTGCCAGCAGTTACGCCTACCGGGGGGGGCCAGATACGCAGTATTTT,CASSYAYRGGPDTQYF
once,TRBJ2-5,TRBD2,TRBV4-3,TGCGCCAGCAGCCAAGAGGCTAGCGGGGGGGCGGAGACCCAGTACTTC,CASSQEASGGAETQYF
.,TRBJ1-3,.,TRBV5-6,TGTGCCAGCAGCTTGATGGGGGCAGGAGGAAACACCATATATTTT,CASSLMGAGGNTIYF
.,TRBJ2-7,.,TRBV7-2,TGTGCCAGCAGTCACGGGGGGCCCTCCTACGAGCAGTACTTC,CASSHGGPSYEQYF
.,TRBJ1-1,.,TRBV10-3,TGTGCCATCAGCATCAGGGGGAACACTGAAGCTTTCTTT,CAISIRGNTEAFF
.,TRBJ1-5,.,TRBV4-3,TGCGCCAGCAGCCAAGTCCTGACAGATAGCAATCAGCCCCAGCATTTT,CASSQVLTDSNQPQHF
.,TRBJ2-2,TRBD2,TRBV7-2,TGTGCCAGCAGCCCCGGGACTAGCGGGGGGGCCCTCACCGGGGAGCTGTTTTTT,CASSPGTSGGALTGELFF